One and the same sample provided the 3 T cell receptor beta chains below, sequenced in a study of blood T cell repertoires in COVID-19. TCRdb's table, derived via immunoSEQ multiplex PCR, lists solely in-frame clones and lacks some. This table has tens of thousands of clones, over 75% appearing once. Sequenced sample: peripheral blood. The receptors here all came from a man aged 65 to 79 with acute or convalescent COVID-19.

The chain is built from TRBV18 and TRBJ1-1; D might be TRBD1 (6 bases). CDR1 is KGHSH, CDR2 LQKENI, per germline. Trimming took off 1 base at V and 5 bases at J, with 17 bases between the two ends. The CDR3 totals 16 residues. This CDR3 reads CASSPRISQGQTEAFF. CDR3 DNA sequence: TGTGCCAGCTCACCACGTATTTCACAGGGCCAGACTGAAGCTTTCTTT.

This rearrangement joins TRBV11-2 to TRBJ2-3, with D perhaps matching TRBD2 (6 bases). Germline V CDR1 and CDR2: SGHAT, FQNNGV. The CDR3 is 15 residues long. V was clipped by 3 bases and J by 9 bases, with 19 bases between them. The CDR3: CASSFISRGSFTQYF. Written as DNA, the CDR3 is TGTGCCAGCAGCTTTATTTCGCGGGGCAGTTTCACGCAGTATTTT.

The chain links TRBV19 to TRBJ2-7, with D tentatively TRBD2 (6 bases). In germline, CDR1 is LNHDA, CDR2 SQIVND (reference sequence). Trimming removed 3 bases from V and 6 bases from J, with 9 bases in between. This CDR3 spans 12 amino acids. In DNA, the CDR3 is TGTGCCAGTAGTATGGGGGGATTCGAGCAGTACTTC. Translating it yields CASSMGGFEQYF.